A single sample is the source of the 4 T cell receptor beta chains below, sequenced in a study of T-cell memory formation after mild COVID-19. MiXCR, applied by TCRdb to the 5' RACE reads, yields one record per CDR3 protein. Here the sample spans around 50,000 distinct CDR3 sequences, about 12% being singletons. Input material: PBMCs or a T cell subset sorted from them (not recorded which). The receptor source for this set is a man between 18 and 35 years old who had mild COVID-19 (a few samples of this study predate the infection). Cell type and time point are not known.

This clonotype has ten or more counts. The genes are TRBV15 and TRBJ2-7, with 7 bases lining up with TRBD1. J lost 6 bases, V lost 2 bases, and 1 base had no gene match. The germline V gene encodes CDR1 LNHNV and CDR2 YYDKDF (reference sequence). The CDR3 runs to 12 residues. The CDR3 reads CATSRNRGEQYF. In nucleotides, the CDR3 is TGTGCCACCAGCAGAAACAGGGGCGAGCAGTACTTC.

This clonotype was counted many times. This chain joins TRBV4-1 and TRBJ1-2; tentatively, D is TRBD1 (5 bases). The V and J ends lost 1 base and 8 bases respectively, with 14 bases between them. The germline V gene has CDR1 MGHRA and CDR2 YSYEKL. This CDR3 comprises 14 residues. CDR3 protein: CASSQVSGLGGYTF. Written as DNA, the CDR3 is TGCGCCAGCAGCCAAGTTTCAGGGCTGGGCGGCTACACCTTC.

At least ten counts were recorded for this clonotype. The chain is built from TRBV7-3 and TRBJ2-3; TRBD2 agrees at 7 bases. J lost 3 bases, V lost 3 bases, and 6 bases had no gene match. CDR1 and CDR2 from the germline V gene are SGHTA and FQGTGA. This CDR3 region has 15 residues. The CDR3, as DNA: TGTGCCAGCAGCTTTGGGGGGGGATTGACAGATACGCAGTATTTT. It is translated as CASSFGGGLTDTQYF. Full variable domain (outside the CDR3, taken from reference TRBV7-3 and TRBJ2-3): GAGVSQTPSNKVTEKGKYVELRCDPISGHTALYWYRQSLGQGPEFLIYFQGTGAADDSGLPNDRFFAVRPEGSVSTLKIQRTERGDSAVYLCASSFGGGLTDTQYFGPGTRLTVL.

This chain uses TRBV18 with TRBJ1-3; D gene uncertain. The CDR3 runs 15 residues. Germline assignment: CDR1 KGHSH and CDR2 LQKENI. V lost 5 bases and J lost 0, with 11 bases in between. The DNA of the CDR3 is TGTGCCAGCTCAATGTCGGGCCGCTCTGGAAACACCATATATTTT. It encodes CASSMSGRSGNTIYF. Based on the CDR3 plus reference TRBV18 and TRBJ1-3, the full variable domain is NAGVMQNPRHLVRRRGQEARLRCSPMKGHSHVYWYRQLPEEGLKFMVYLQKENIIDESGMPKERFSAEFPKEGPSILRIQQVVRGDSAAYFCASSMSGRSGNTIYFGEGSWLTVV.